This T cell receptor beta chain was obtained from a study of T cell changes during pregnancy in multiple sclerosis. Profiling relied on immunoSEQ multiplex PCR, and the TCRdb table lists in-frame clones only, not all of them. Of tens of thousands of clones listed, 90% were seen once; the top ten hold 2% to 2.5%. The CDR3 totals 19 residues. This sequence originates from a female donor in good health, enrolled as a control in a pregnancy study. This rearrangement joins TRBV21-1 to TRBJ2-2; TRBD2 reflects the table's D call only, with no check against the DNA. TRBV21-1 is a known pseudogene. Specimen: peripheral blood, collected in the second trimester of pregnancy. Here the CDR3 reads CASSKGGAGVSGYTGELFF. For the CDR3, the DNA is TGTGCCAGCAGCAAAGGAGGAGCAGGGGTTAGCGGGTACACCGGGGAGCTGTTTTTT.